Presented here are 30 T cell receptor beta chains from one specimen sequenced in a study of blood T cell repertoires in COVID-19. TCRdb keeps only in-frame clones here, not all; method: immunoSEQ multiplex PCR. The sample contains 300,000 to 350,000 clones, 90% of which appear only once. Source material: peripheral blood. The receptors here all came from a young woman with COVID-19, enrolled during active disease.

The chain is built from TRBV19 and TRBJ2-1; a possible D gene is TRBD2 (6 bases). Germline V gene lookup returns CDR1 LNHDA and CDR2 SQIVND (reference sequence). The CDR3 spans 15 residues. Trimming removed 4 bases at V and 5 bases at J, with 15 bases between. The CDR3 loop is CASSRGDSNNNEQFF. CDR3 nucleotides: TGTGCCAGTAGTAGGGGGGACTCTAACAACAATGAGCAGTTCTTC.

The count of this clone is one. The J gene is TRBJ1-5, the V gene TRBV5-1, with D uncertain. The ends were cut back, 1 base at V and 4 bases at J, with 12 bases in the middle. Germline CDR1 reads SGHRS; CDR2 reads YFSETQ. The CDR3 loop spans 15 amino acids. DNA of the CDR3: TGCGCCAGCAGCTTGAGGCGGAAAACGAATCAGCCCCAGCATTTT. Protein sequence: CASSLRRKTNQPQHF. The complete variable domain, with remaining parts taken from reference TRBV5-1 and TRBJ1-5, reads KAGVTQTPRYLIKTRGQQVTLSCSPISGHRSVSWYQQTPGQGLQFLFEYFSETQRNKGNFPGRFSGRQFSNSRSEMNVSTLELGDSALYLCASSLRRKTNQPQHFGDGTRLSIL.

The V and J genes are TRBV7-8 and TRBJ2-1, with 10 positions matching TRBD2. CDR1 is SGHVS and CDR2 is FQNEAQ in the germline V gene. The length of the CDR3 is 19 residues. V lost 5 bases to trimming and J lost 8 bases; unmatched junction nucleotides: 21. CDR3 sequence: CASSPRRAGGEGRFHEQFF. In nucleotides, the CDR3 is TGTGCCAGCAGCCCCCGTCGAGCGGGAGGGGAGGGCAGGTTCCATGAGCAGTTCTTC.

This rearrangement joins TRBV28 to TRBJ1-4; D remains ambiguous. Trimming took 4 bases from V and 4 from J, leaving 10 bases between them. CDR3 length: 14 residues. Germline CDR1 is MDHEN and CDR2 is SYDVKM. Written as DNA, the CDR3 is TGTGCCAGCAGTTCGGCAGGTTATAATGAAAAACTGTTTTTT. Translation: CASSSAGYNEKLFF. Using reference TRBV28 and TRBJ1-4 for the parts outside the CDR3, the full variable domain is DVKVTQSSRYLVKRTGEKVFLECVQDMDHENMFWYRQDPGLGLRLIYFSYDVKMKEKGDIPEGYSVSREKKERFSLILESASTNQTSMYLCASSSAGYNEKLFFGSGTQLSVL.

As concerns this clone: The sample carries other DNA sequences with the same CDR3. This chain connects TRBV11-1 to TRBJ1-6, with 10 bases identical to TRBD1. CDR3 length: 14 amino acids. V lost 6 bases and J lost 10; bases outside the gene matches: 6. Germline V CDR1 and CDR2: SGHAT, FQDESV (reference sequence). CDR3 in amino acids: CASRRQGAGSPLHF. The CDR3 DNA is TGTGCCAGCAGGCGACAGGGGGCTGGCTCACCCCTCCACTTT.

The chain links TRBV24-1 to TRBJ1-4; D unclear. From germline, CDR1 is KGHDR and CDR2 SFDVKD. V dropped 4 bases and J dropped 12 bases, with 14 bases sitting between them. This CDR3 is built from 13 residues. CDR3 coding DNA: TGTGCCACCAGTGACCCCCCCTCCGGAGAACTGTTTTTT. Amino acid sequence: CATSDPPSGELFF.

This clone has a single count. The genes are TRBV28 and TRBJ1-4; no reliable D call. The CDR3 has 14 amino acids. Germline V gives CDR1 MDHEN, CDR2 SYDVKM. V was shortened by 8 bases and J by 0 bases, with 10 bases between the two germline ends. CDR3 DNA: TGTGCCAGCCAATCAATTCCAACTAATGAAAAACTGTTTTTT. Its translation is CASQSIPTNEKLFF.

This chain uses TRBV5-4 with TRBJ1-2; tentatively, D is TRBD1 (5 bases). The CDR3 has 12 amino acids. Germline V lookup: CDR1 SGHNT, CDR2 YYREEE (reference sequence). Trimming removed 2 bases at V and 6 bases at J, with 8 bases between. The DNA of the CDR3 is TGTGCCAGCAGCTTATGGGGCCATGGCTACACCTTC. It is translated as CASSLWGHGYTF.

This clone appeared a single time. The CDR3 sequence is CASKGTGGTEAFF. Written as DNA, the CDR3 is TGTGCCAGCAAGGGAACAGGGGGTACTGAAGCTTTCTTT. This chain links TRBV2 with TRBJ1-1; 8 bases match TRBD1. CDR3 length equals 13 residues. CDR1 and CDR2 from the germline V gene are SNHLY and FYNNEI. J lost 5 bases, V lost 7 bases, and 6 bases had no gene match.

J is TRBJ2-1 and V is TRBV7-3; D is perhaps TRBD1 (6 bases). Germline loops: CDR1 SGHTA, CDR2 FQGTGA. Trimming pared 4 bases from V and 8 bases from J, leaving 18 bases between. The CDR3 totals 15 residues. CDR3 DNA sequence: TGTGCCAGCAGCTACCAGGCGCAGGGGCAGTATGAGCAGTTCTTC. Translating it yields CASSYQAQGQYEQFF.

The V and J genes are TRBV13 and TRBJ2-1; D is possibly TRBD2 (5 bases). V was shortened by 3 bases and J by 5 bases, with 11 bases between the two germline ends. Per germline, CDR1 PRHDT and CDR2 FYEKMQ (reference sequence). This CDR3 comprises 14 residues. This chain's CDR3 is CASSFGLGDNEQFF. In DNA, the CDR3 is TGTGCCAGCAGCTTTGGACTTGGCGACAATGAGCAGTTCTTC.

The rearrangement joins TRBV27 to TRBJ1-1; 7 bases are shared with TRBD1. Germline lookup yields CDR1 MNHEY and CDR2 SMNVEV (reference sequence). After removal of 4 bases from V and 4 bases from J, the junction contained 6 bases not matched to a gene. The CDR3 is 14 amino acids. The CDR3 region has the DNA TGTGCCAGCAGTTCCCGACAGGGCTTCACTGAAGCTTTCTTT. This codes for CASSSRQGFTEAFF.

The V and J genes are TRBV19 and TRBJ1-4, with 9 bases aligning to TRBD1. Germline V gene lookup returns CDR1 LNHDA and CDR2 SQIVND (reference sequence). The CDR3 consists of 15 residues. V shed 7 bases, J shed 8 bases, and the junction held 11 bases outside the gene matches. CDR3 protein: CASTTTGTGQEKLFF. The CDR3 DNA follows: TGTGCCAGTACTACCACCGGGACAGGGCAAGAAAAACTGTTTTTT. The full variable domain, with the rest looked up from reference TRBV19 and TRBJ1-4, is DGGITQSPKYLFRKEGQNVTLSCEQNLNHDAMYWYRQDPGQGLRLIYYSQIVNDFQKGDIAEGYSVSREKKESFPLTVTSAQKNPTAFYLCASTTTGTGQEKLFFGSGTQLSVL.

V is TRBV5-8 and J is TRBJ1-2; D is uncertain. V shed 4 bases and J shed 6 bases, with 19 bases lying between them. CDR1 is SGHTS and CDR2 is YDEGEE in the germline V gene. This CDR3 has 15 residues. The CDR3 spells CASSPRSRASHGYTF. CDR3 sequence (DNA): TGTGCCAGCAGCCCCCGGTCCCGAGCCTCCCATGGCTACACCTTC.

J is TRBJ1-1 and V is TRBV18; weak D call: TRBD1 (6 bases). The CDR3 consists of 16 residues. In germline, CDR1 is KGHSH, CDR2 LQKENI. V was shortened by 6 bases and J by 0 bases, with 17 bases between the two germline ends. The chain's CDR3 is CASSQGQAPLNTEAFF. The CDR3 coding sequence is TGTGCCAGCTCGCAGGGACAAGCGCCCTTGAACACTGAAGCTTTCTTT.

V is TRBV10-3 and J is TRBJ2-7, with 8 nucleotides matching TRBD1. Trimming cost V 6 bases and J 3 bases; bases outside gene matches: 4. From germline, CDR1 is ENHRY and CDR2 SYGVKD. The CDR3 spans 13 residues. The CDR3 DNA reads as TGTGCCATCAGAGGGACAGGAATCTACGAGCAGTACTTC. It yields the protein CAIRGTGIYEQYF.

This chain connects TRBV5-4 to TRBJ2-5; 9 bases agree with TRBD2. In germline, CDR1 is SGHNT, CDR2 YYREEE (reference sequence). This CDR3 comprises 15 residues. Trimming cost V 3 bases and J 0 bases; bases outside gene matches: 3. The CDR3 bases are TGTGCCAGCAGCTCGACTAGCGGAAACCAAGAGACCCAGTACTTC. This sequence encodes CASSSTSGNQETQYF.

CDR3 bases: TGTGCCAGCAGTTACTCGAGGGGGCCCCTGAACACTGAAGCTTTCTTT. It yields the protein CASSYSRGPLNTEAFF. This chain uses TRBV6-5 with TRBJ1-1; 7 nucleotides match TRBD1. This CDR3 region has 16 residues. Germline-derived CDR1 and CDR2 are MNHEY and SVGAGI. V lost 0 bases, J lost 0 bases, and 4 bases stayed unmatched.

DNA for the CDR3: TGTGCCTGGACTCGTCCCGGGACAGGAAACACTGAAGCTTTCTTT. It codes for CAWTRPGTGNTEAFF. V gene TRBV30 combines with J gene TRBJ1-1; 8 positions agree with TRBD1. From germline, CDR1 is GTSNPN and CDR2 SVGIG (reference sequence). V shed 4 bases, J shed 2 bases, and the junction held 9 bases outside the gene matches. This CDR3 is built from 15 residues.

V is TRBV6-5 and J is TRBJ2-1; 7 bases line up with TRBD2. Germline CDR1 reads MNHEY; CDR2 reads SVGAGI. The CDR3 has 14 residues. The V and J ends lost 8 bases and 8 bases, in that order; junction bases with no gene match: 12. The CDR3 coding sequence is TGTGCCAGCCTAGGCCTAGCGGTTTTCGATGAGCAGTTCTTC. This encodes CASLGLAVFDEQFF.

The rearrangement uses TRBV5-6 and TRBJ2-5, with 7 positions matching TRBD1. J gave up 1 base and V 0 bases, and 3 bases lay outside the gene matches. Germline V gene data show CDR1 as SGHDT and CDR2 as YYEEEE. CDR3 length equals 15 residues. CDR3 in DNA: TGTGCCAGCAGCTTGGCCTGGACAGGCCAAGAGACCCAGTACTTC. It yields the protein CASSLAWTGQETQYF.

The chain combines TRBV2 with TRBJ2-7, with 9 nucleotides matching TRBD2. The V and J ends lost 5 bases and 2 bases, in that order; junction bases with no gene match: 7. The germline gives CDR1 SNHLY, CDR2 FYNNEI. This CDR3 contains 15 residues. The CDR3 region is CASSPPSGNPYEQYF. CDR3 in DNA: TGTGCCAGCAGTCCACCTAGCGGGAACCCCTACGAGCAGTACTTC.

The chain couples TRBV18 to TRBJ1-5, with TRBD1 as a possible D gene (5 bases). Deletions cut 6 bases from V and 6 bases from J, with 12 bases between. The CDR3 runs to 13 residues. CDR1 and CDR2 (germline): KGHSH, LQKENI. The CDR3 DNA follows: TGTGCCAGCTCGCGGACAAGTAGTCAGCCCCAGCATTTT. Residues: CASSRTSSQPQHF.

This chain joins TRBV6-2 or TRBV6-3 and TRBJ2-7; TRBD2 aligns across 8 bases. Germline CDR1 reads MNHEY; CDR2 reads SVGEGT. CDR3 length equals 16 residues. V shed 2 bases, J shed 2 bases, and the junction held 8 bases outside the gene matches. CDR3 nucleotide sequence: TGTGCCAGCAGTTACGTTAGGACTAGCCCCACCTACGAGCAGTACTTC. Protein: CASSYVRTSPTYEQYF.

The V and J genes are TRBV6-5 and TRBJ2-7; TRBD2 aligns across 9 bases. V shed 5 bases and J 6 bases; nucleotides not matched to a gene: 11. Per germline, CDR1 MNHEY and CDR2 SVGAGI. The CDR3 runs 15 residues. In DNA form, the CDR3 reads TGTGCCAGCAGTCGAGCGGGAGGAGGGTCGCGCGAGCAGTACTTC. It specifies CASSRAGGGSREQYF.

The chain has TRBV15 and TRBJ2-3; TRBD1 aligns across 8 bases. CDR3 length: 15 residues. V was pared by 4 bases and J by 4 bases, with 7 bases of the junction left unmatched. The germline V gene encodes CDR1 LNHNV and CDR2 YYDKDF (reference sequence). This CDR3 is CATSNRDRGADTQYF. Written as DNA, the CDR3 is TGTGCCACCAGCAACCGTGACAGGGGCGCAGATACGCAGTATTTT.

CDR3 coding DNA: TGTGCCAGCAGCCGAGGACAGGGGGAGAGTCTGAACACTGAAGCTTTCTTT. It specifies CASSRGQGESLNTEAFF. This rearrangement joins TRBV9 to TRBJ1-1, with 10 bases aligning to TRBD1. This CDR3 is 17 amino acids long. In germline, CDR1 is SGDLS, CDR2 YYNGEE. Trimming at V came to 4 bases and at J to 0 bases, leaving 9 bases not matched to a gene.

J is TRBJ1-3 and V is TRBV10-2; D is perhaps TRBD1 (6 bases). CDR1 and CDR2 (germline): WSHSY, SAAADI. V was trimmed by 7 bases and J by 2 bases, leaving 12 bases between them. This CDR3 comprises 14 residues. Here the CDR3 DNA reads TGCGCCAGCAATACAGGGTATCCTGGAAACACCATATATTTT. Translated: CASNTGYPGNTIYF.

The V and J genes are TRBV27 and TRBJ1-5; D uncertain. V was clipped by 5 bases and J by 10 bases, with 15 bases between them. Germline V gene data show CDR1 as MNHEY and CDR2 as SMNVEV (reference sequence). CDR3 size: 13 residues. The CDR3 nucleotides are TGTGCCAGCAGTCTTGGCGGCGGGCGACCCCAGCATTTT. Residues: CASSLGGGRPQHF.

This clone has a single count. The chain carries TRBV6-6 and TRBJ1-5, with 9 bases fitting TRBD1. Germline loops: CDR1 MNHNY, CDR2 SVGAGI (reference sequence). The CDR3 spans 14 residues. V dropped 11 bases and J dropped 7; count of bases not matched to a gene: 12. For the CDR3, the DNA is TGTGCCTGTTGTGGACAGGGGCGAGGGCAGCCCCAGCATTTT. It encodes CACCGQGRGQPQHF.